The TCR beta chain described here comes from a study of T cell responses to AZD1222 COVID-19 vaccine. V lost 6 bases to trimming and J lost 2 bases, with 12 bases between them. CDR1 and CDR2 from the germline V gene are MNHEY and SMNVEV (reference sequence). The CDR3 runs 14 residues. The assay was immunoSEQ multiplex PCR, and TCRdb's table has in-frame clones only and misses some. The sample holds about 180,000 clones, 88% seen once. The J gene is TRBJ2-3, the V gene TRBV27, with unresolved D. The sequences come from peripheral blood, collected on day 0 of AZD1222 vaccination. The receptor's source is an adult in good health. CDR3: CASSALSFTDTQYF. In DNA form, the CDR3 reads TGTGCCAGCAGCGCCCTATCATTCACAGATACGCAGTATTTT.